This T cell receptor (beta chain) stems from a study of T-cell memory formation after mild COVID-19. Study-level findings and limits: Second-wave clones reaching peak frequency on day 37 lacked confirmed SARS-CoV-2 specificity. From day 15 to 85, contracting clones were balanced between CD4 and CD8, whereas later expanders leaned toward CD4+. Shrinking CD4+ clones resided mostly in CM and EM, and CD8+ ones in EMRA.

TCRdb itself ran the 5' RACE reads through MiXCR, one entry per CDR3 protein. The data hold a few hundred thousand distinct CDR3 sequences, with less than 25% observed a single time. Remarks on this clonotype: Its target is not known.

The source of this sequence is an adult woman who had mild COVID-19 (a few samples of this study predate the infection). Cell type and time point are not known. The sequencing input was PBMCs or a T cell subset sorted from them (not recorded which).

The CDR3 sequence is CASSSDLVLGNEQFF. CDR3 DNA: TGTGCCAGCAGCTCTGACCTAGTCCTCGGTAATGAGCAGTTCTTC. J is TRBJ2-1 and V is TRBV7-2; the D is unclear. The CDR3 totals 15 residues. Trimming removed 4 bases at V and 7 bases at J, with 17 bases between. From germline, CDR1 is SGHTA and CDR2 FQGNSA.